This TCR beta chain was found in a study of lymphopenia after photon versus proton radiotherapy. Findings and caveats of the study: In patients who died, overall survival fell as post-nadir TCR diversity dropped more. Photon-treated patients lost naive T cells and TCR diversity; proton-treated stayed stable. Authors raise, but do not show, better survival with proton therapy. After lymphocyte nadir, photon-treated repertoires showed oligoclonal expansion, especially CD8+ Temra.

CDR3 length: 15 residues. Between the trimmed V and J ends, which lost 6 bases and 5 bases, there was a span of 17 bases. Germline CDR1 SGHVS, CDR2 FQNEAQ. On this clone: Its antigen is unidentified.

The method was immunoSEQ multiplex PCR; TCRdb's version includes in-frame clones alone and lacks a portion of them. This table holds around 70,000 clones, 85% to 95% found once. The V gene is TRBV7-8, the J gene TRBJ2-1; weak D call: TRBD1 (6 bases). The receptor's source is a woman aged 40 to 50 with cholangiocarcinoma. The source was peripheral blood, collected from a patient treated with photon-based radiotherapy. The CDR3 DNA reads TGTGCCAGCAGAATAGTAGGACAGAATCACAATGAGCAGTTCTTC. As protein: CASRIVGQNHNEQFF.